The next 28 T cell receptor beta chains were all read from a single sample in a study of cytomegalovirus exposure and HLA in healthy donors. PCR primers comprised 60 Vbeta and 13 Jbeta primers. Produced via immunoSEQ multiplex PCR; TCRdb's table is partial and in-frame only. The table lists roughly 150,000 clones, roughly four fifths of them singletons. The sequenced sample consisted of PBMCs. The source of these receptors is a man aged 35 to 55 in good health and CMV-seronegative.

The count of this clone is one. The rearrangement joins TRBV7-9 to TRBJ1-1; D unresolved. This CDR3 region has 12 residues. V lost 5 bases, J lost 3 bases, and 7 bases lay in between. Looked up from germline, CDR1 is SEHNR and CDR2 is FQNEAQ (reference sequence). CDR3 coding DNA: TGTGCCAGCAGCCGAGCCGACACTGAAGCTTTCTTT. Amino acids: CASSRADTEAFF. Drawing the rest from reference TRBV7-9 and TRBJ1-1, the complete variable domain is DTGVSQNPRHKITKRGQNVTFRCDPISEHNRLYWYRQTLGQGPEFLTYFQNEAQLEKSRLLSDRFSAERPKGSFSTLEIQRTEQGDSAMYLCASSRADTEAFFGQGTRLTVV.

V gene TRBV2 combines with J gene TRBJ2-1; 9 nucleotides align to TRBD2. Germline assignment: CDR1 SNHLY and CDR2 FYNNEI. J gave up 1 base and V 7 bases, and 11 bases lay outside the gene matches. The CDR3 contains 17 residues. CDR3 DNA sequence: TGTGCCAGCATCTTTCCTAGCGGGAACCCTTCCTACAATGAGCAGTTCTTC. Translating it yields CASIFPSGNPSYNEQFF. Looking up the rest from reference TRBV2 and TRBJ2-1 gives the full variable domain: EPEVTQTPSHQVTQMGQEVILRCVPISNHLYFYWYRQILGQKVEFLVSFYNNEISEKSEIFDDQFSVERPDGSNFTLKIRSTKLEDSAMYFCASIFPSGNPSYNEQFFGPGTRLTVL.

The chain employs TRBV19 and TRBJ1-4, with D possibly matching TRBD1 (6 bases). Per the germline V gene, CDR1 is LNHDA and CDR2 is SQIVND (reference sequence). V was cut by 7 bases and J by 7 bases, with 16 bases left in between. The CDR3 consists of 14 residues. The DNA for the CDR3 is TGTGCCAGTACACCGGGACACCCATTTGAAAAACTGTTTTTT. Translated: CASTPGHPFEKLFF.

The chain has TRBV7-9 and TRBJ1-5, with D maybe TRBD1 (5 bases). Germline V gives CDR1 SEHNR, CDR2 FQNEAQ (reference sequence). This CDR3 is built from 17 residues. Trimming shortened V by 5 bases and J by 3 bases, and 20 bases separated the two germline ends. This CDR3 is CASSENGGFVNNQPQHF. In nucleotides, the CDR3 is TGTGCCAGCAGCGAAAACGGGGGTTTCGTAAACAATCAGCCCCAGCATTTT.

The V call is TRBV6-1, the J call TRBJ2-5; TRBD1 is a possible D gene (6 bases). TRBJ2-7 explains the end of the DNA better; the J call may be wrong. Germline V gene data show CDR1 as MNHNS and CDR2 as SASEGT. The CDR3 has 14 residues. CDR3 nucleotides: TGTGCCAGCAGTGAACGGGCAGGGGACTACGAGCAGTACTTC. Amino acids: CASSERAGDYEQYF.

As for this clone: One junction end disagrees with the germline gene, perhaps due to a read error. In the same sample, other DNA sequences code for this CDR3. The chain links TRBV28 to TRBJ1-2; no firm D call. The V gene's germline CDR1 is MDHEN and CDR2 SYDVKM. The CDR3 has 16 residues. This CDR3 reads CASSLPPHATADGYTF. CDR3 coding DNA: TGTGCCAGCAGTTTACCCCCCCATGCCACGGCGGATGGCTACACCTTT.

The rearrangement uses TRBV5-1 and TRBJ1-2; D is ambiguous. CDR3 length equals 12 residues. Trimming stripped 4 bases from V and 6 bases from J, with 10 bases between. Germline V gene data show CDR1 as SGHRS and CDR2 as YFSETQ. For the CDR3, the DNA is TGCGCCAGCAGCCCGGACGGGGATGGCTACACCTTC. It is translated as CASSPDGDGYTF.

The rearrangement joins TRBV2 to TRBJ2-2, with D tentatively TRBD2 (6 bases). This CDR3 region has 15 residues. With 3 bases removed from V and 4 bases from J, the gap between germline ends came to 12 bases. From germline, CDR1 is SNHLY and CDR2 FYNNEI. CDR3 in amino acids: CASSDLRGGTGELFF. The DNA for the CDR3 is TGTGCCAGCAGTGATTTGCGGGGCGGCACCGGGGAGCTGTTTTTT.

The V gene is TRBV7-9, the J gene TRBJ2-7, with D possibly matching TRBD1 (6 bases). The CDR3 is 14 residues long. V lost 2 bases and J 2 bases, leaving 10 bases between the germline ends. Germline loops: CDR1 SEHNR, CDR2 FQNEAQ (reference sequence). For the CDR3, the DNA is TGTGCCAGCAGCTTATCGGACAGTGCCTACGAGCAGTACTTC. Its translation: CASSLSDSAYEQYF.

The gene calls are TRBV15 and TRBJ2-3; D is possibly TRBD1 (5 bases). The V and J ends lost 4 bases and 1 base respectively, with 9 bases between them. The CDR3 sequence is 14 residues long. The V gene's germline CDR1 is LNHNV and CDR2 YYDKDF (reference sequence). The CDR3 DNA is TGTGCCACCAGCAACGACAGAGGCACAGATACGCAGTATTTT. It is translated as CATSNDRGTDTQYF.

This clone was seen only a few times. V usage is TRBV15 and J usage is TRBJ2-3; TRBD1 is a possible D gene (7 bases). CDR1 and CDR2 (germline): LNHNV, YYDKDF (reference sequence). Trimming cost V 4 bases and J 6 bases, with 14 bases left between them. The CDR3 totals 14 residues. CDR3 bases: TGTGCCACCAGCAATCGGGCAGGGGGGGATACGCAGTATTTT. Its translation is CATSNRAGGDTQYF.

CDR3 DNA: TGTGCCAGCAGCACCGGGACTAGCGGGTACCAAGAGACCCAGTACTTC. Translating gives CASSTGTSGYQETQYF. The V gene is TRBV7-2, the J gene TRBJ2-5; TRBD2 matches 12 bases. V shed 5 bases, J shed 0 bases, and the junction held 4 bases outside the gene matches. Germline CDR1 reads SGHTA; CDR2 reads FQGNSA. The CDR3 consists of 16 residues.

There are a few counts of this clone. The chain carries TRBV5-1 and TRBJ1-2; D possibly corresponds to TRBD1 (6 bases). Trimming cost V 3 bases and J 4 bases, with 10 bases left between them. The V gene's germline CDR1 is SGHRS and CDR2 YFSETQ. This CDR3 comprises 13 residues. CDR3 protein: CASSWGTSYGYTF. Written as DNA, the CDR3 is TGCGCCAGCAGCTGGGGGACAAGCTATGGCTACACCTTC.

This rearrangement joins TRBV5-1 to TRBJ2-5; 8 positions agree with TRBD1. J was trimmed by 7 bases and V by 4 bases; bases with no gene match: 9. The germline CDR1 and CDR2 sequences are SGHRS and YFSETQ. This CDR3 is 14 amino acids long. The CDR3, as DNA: TGCGCCAGCAGCCTCGGACAGGGCGAGGGGACCCAGTACTTC. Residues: CASSLGQGEGTQYF.

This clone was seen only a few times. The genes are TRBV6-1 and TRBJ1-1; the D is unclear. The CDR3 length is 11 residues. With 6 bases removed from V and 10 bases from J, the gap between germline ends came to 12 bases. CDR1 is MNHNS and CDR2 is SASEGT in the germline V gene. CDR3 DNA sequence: TGTGCCAGCAGAACCCCGGCGGGAGCTTTCTTT. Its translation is CASRTPAGAFF.

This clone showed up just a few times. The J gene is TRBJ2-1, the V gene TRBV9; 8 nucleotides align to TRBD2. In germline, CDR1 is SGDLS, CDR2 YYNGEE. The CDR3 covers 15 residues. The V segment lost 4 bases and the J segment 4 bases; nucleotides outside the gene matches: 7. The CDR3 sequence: CASSSQLAEYNEQFF. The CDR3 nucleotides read TGTGCCAGCAGCTCCCAACTAGCGGAATACAATGAGCAGTTCTTC.

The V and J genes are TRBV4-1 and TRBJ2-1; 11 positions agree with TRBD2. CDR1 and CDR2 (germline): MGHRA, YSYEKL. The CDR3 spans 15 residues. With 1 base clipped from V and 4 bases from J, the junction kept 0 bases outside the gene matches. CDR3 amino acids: CASSQGLAGYNEQFF. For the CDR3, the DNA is TGCGCCAGCAGCCAAGGACTAGCGGGATACAATGAGCAGTTCTTC.

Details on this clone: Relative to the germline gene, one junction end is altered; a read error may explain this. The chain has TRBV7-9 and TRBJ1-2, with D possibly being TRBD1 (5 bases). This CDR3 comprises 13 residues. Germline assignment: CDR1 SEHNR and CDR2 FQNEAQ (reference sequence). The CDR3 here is CASSLAPGNGYTF. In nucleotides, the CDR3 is TGTGCCAGCAGCCTAGCCCCAGGGAATGGCTACACCTTC.

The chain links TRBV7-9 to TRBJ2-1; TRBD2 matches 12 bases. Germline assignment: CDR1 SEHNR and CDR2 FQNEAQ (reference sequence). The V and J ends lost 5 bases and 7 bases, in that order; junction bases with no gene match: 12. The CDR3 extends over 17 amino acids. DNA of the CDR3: TGTGCCAGCAGCCCCCTAGCGGGAGGGCCCAGCCGGAATGAGCAGTTCTTC. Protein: CASSPLAGGPSRNEQFF.

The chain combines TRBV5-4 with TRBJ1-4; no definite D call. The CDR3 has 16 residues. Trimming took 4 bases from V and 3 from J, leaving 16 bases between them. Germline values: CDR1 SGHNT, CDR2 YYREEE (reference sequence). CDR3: CASSPGGRRANEKLFF. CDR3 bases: TGTGCCAGCAGCCCTGGTGGCAGGCGGGCTAATGAAAAACTGTTTTTT.

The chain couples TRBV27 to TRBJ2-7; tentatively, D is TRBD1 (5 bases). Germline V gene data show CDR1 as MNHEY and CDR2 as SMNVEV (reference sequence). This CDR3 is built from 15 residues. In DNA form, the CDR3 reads TGTGCCAGCAGGCGCAGGACAAACAGCCCCTACAAGCAGTACGTC. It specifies CASRRRTNSPYKQYV.

In DNA form, the CDR3 reads TGTGCCAGCAGTTACCCGTTCGGAGACAGTTCGGTCGAGACCCAGTACTTC. Translated: CASSYPFGDSSVETQYF. The chain is built from TRBV28 and TRBJ2-5; possibly TRBD1 for D (5 bases). Trimming left V 4 bases short and J 5 bases short, with 23 bases between. Germline CDR1 is MDHEN and CDR2 is SYDVKM. CDR3 length: 17 amino acids.

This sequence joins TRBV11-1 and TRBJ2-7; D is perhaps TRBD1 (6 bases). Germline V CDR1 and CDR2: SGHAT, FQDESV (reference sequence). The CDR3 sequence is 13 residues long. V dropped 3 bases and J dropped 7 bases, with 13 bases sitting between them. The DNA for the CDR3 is TGTGCCAGCAGCTTTTCAGGGGTGGGGGAGCAGTACGTC. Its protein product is CASSFSGVGEQYV.

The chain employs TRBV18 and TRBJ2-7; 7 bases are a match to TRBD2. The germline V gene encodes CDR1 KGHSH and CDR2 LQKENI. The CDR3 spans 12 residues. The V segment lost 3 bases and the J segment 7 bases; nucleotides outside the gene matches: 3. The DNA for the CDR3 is TGTGCCAGCTCACCTTTAGCGGGTGAGCAGTACTTC. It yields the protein CASSPLAGEQYF.

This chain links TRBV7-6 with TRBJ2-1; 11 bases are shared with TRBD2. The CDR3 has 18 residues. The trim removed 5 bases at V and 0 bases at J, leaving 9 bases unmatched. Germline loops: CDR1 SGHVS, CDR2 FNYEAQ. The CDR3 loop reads CASSPRRGLADSYNEQFF. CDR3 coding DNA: TGTGCCAGCAGCCCTCGTAGGGGACTAGCGGACTCCTACAATGAGCAGTTCTTC.

The CDR3 protein is CASSPSGTRGNEQFF. DNA for the CDR3: TGTGCCAGCAGCCCATCCGGGACTAGAGGAAATGAGCAGTTCTTC. The rearrangement links TRBV11-2 to TRBJ2-1; 8 bases map to TRBD2. V lost 5 bases and J lost 7; bases outside the gene matches: 10. This CDR3 is 15 amino acids long. CDR1 and CDR2 from the germline V gene are SGHAT and FQNNGV.

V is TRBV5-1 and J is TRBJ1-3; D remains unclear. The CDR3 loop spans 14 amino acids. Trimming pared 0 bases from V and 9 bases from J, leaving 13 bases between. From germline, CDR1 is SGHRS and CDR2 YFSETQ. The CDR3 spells CASSLAGVGGTIYF. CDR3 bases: TGCGCCAGCAGCTTGGCGGGCGTCGGAGGCACCATATATTTT.

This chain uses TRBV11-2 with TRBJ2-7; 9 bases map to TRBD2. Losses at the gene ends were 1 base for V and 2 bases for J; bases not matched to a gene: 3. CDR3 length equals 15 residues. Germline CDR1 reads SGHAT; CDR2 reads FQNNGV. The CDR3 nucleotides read TGTGCCAGCAGCTTAGTAGGCGGGAGGGCCTACGAGCAGTACTTC. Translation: CASSLVGGRAYEQYF.